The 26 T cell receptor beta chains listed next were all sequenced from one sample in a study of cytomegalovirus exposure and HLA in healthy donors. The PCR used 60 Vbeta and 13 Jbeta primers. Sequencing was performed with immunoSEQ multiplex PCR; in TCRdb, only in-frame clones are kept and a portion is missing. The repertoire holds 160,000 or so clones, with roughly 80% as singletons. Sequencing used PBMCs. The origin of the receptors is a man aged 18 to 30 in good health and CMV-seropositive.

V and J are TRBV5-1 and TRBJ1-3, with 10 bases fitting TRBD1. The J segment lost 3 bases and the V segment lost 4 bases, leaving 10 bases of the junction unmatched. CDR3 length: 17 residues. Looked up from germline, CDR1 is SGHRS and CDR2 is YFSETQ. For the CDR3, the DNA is TGCGCCAGCAGCCCTCGGGACAGGGGCTTCGGTGGAAACACCATATATTTT. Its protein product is CASSPRDRGFGGNTIYF.

CDR3 amino acids: CASSPGTGRDEKLFF. DNA for the CDR3: TGTGCCAGCTCACCAGGGACAGGAAGGGATGAAAAACTGTTTTTT. The chain combines TRBV18 with TRBJ1-4; TRBD1 agrees at 8 bases. J gave up 6 bases and V 2 bases, and 5 bases lay outside the gene matches. This CDR3 spans 15 amino acids. The germline V gene encodes CDR1 KGHSH and CDR2 LQKENI.

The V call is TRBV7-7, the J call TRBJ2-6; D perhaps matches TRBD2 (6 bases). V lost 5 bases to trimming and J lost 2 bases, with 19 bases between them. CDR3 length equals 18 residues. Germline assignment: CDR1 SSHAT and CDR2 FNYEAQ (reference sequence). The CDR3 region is CASSGGAFGGTGANVLTF. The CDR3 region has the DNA TGTGCCAGCAGCGGAGGCGCCTTCGGGGGTACTGGGGCCAACGTCCTGACTTTC.

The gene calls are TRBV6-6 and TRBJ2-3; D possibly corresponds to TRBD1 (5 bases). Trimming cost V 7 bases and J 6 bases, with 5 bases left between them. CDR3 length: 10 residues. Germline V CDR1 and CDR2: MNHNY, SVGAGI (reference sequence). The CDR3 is CASKGDTQYF. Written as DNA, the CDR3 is TGTGCCAGCAAGGGGGATACGCAGTATTTT.

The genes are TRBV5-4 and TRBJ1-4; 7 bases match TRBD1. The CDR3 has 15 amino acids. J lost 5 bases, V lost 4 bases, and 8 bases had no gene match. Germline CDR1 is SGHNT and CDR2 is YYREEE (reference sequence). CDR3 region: CASSRKTGINEKLFF. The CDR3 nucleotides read TGTGCCAGCAGCCGCAAGACAGGGATAAATGAAAAACTGTTTTTT.

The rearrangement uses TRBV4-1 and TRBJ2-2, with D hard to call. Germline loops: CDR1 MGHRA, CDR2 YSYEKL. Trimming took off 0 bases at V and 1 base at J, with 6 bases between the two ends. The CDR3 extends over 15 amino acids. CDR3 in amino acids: CASSQDVRNTGELFF. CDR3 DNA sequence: TGCGCCAGCAGCCAAGATGTTAGGAACACCGGGGAGCTGTTTTTT.

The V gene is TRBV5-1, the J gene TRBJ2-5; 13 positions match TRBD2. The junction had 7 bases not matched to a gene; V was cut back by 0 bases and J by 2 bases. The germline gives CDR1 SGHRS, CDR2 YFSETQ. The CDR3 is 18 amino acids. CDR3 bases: TGCGCCAGCAGCTTGGCCGGACTAGCGGGAGCGTGGCAAGAGACCCAGTACTTC. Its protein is CASSLAGLAGAWQETQYF.

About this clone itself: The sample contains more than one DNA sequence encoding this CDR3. The CDR3 protein is CASSVGSGSSYNEQFF. CDR3 DNA sequence: TGTGCCAGCAGCGTAGGGAGCGGGAGCTCCTACAATGAGCAGTTCTTC. The gene calls are TRBV9 and TRBJ2-1, with TRBD2 identical over 8 bases. Trimming cost V 0 bases and J 0 bases; bases outside gene matches: 2. This CDR3 has 16 residues. Germline V gene sequence: CDR1 SGDLS, CDR2 YYNGEE.

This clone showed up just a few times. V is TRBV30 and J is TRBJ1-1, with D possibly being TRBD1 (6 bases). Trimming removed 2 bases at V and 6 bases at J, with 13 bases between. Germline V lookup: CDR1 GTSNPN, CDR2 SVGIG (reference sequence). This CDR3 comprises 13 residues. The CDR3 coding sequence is TGTGCCTGGAGTCGCGGGGGGCAACCTGAAGCTTTCTTT. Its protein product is CAWSRGGQPEAFF.

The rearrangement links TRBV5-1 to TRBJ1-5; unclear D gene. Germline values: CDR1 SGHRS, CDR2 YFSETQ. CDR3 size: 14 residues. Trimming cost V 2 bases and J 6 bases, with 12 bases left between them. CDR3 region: CASSFGGPSQPQHF. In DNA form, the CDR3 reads TGCGCCAGCAGCTTTGGAGGTCCAAGTCAGCCCCAGCATTTT.

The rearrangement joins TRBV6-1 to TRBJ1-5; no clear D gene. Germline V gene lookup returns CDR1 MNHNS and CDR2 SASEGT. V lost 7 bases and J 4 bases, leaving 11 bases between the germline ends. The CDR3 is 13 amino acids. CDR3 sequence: CASTPGTNQPQHF. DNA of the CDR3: TGTGCCAGCACCCCTGGCACAAATCAGCCCCAGCATTTT.

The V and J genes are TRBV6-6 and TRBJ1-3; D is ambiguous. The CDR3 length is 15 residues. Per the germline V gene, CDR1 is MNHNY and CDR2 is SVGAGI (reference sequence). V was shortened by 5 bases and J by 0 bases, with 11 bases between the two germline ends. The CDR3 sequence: CASSADGSSGNTIYF. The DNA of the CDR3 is TGTGCCAGCAGTGCCGACGGGAGCTCTGGAAACACCATATATTTT.

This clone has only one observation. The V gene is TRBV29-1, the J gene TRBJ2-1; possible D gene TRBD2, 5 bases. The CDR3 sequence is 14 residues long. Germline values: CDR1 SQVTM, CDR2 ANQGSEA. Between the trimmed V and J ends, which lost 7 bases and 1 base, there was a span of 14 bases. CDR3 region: CSGSSWESYNEQFF. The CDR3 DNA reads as TGCAGCGGTTCCTCCTGGGAGTCCTACAATGAGCAGTTCTTC.

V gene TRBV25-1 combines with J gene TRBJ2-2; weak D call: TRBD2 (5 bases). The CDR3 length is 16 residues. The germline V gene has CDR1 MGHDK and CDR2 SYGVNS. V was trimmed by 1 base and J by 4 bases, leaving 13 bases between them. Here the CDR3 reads CASSEWQDSGTGELFF. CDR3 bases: TGTGCCAGCAGTGAATGGCAGGACTCTGGCACCGGGGAGCTGTTTTTT.

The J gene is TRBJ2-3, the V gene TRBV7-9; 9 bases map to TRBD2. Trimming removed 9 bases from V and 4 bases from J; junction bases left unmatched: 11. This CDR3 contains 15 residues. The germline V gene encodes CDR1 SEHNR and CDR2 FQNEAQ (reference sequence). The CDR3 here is CASSRGGLAADTQYF. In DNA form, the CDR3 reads TGTGCCAGTTCCCGGGGGGGACTAGCAGCAGATACGCAGTATTTT.

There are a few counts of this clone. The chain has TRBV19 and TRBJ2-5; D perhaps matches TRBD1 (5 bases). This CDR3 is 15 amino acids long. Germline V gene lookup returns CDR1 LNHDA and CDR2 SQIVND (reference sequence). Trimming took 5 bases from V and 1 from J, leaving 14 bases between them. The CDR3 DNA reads TGTGCCAGTAGTGCCACGTGGGGCCCCCAAGAGACCCAGTACTTC. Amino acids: CASSATWGPQETQYF.

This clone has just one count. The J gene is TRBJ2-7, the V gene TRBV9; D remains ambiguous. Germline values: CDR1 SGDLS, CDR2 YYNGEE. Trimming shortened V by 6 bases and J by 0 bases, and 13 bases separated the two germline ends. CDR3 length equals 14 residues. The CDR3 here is CASTLDGNSYEQYF. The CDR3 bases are TGTGCCAGCACCCTAGACGGTAACTCCTACGAGCAGTACTTC.

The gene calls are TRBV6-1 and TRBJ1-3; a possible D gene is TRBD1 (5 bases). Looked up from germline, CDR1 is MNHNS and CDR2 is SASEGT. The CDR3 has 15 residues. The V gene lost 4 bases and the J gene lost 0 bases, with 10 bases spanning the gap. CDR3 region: CASSGQGYSGNTIYF. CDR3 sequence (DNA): TGTGCCAGCAGTGGGCAGGGCTACTCTGGAAACACCATATATTTT.

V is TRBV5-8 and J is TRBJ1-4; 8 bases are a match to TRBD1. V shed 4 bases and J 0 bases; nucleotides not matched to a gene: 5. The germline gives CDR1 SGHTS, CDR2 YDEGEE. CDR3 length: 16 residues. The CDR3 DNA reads TGTGCCAGCAGCCGGGGGGACAGGACAACTAATGAAAAACTGTTTTTT. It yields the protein CASSRGDRTTNEKLFF.

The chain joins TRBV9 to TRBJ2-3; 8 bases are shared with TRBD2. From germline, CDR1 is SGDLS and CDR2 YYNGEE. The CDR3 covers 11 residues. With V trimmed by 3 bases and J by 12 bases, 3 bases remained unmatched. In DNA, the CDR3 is TGTGCCAGCAGCGCCGGGACTAGTCAGTATTTT. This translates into CASSAGTSQYF.

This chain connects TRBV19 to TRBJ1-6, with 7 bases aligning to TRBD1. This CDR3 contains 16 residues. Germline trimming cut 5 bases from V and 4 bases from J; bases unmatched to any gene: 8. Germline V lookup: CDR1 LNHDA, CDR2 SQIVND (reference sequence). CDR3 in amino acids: CASSDLGTAYNSPLHF. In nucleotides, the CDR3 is TGTGCCAGTAGTGACCTCGGGACAGCTTATAATTCACCCCTCCACTTT.

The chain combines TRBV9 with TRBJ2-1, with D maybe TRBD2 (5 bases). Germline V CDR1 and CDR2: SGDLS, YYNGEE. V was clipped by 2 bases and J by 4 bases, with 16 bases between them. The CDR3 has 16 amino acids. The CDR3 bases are TGTGCCAGCAGCGTGGACTCACCGTCCCCTTACAATGAGCAGTTCTTC. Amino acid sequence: CASSVDSPSPYNEQFF.

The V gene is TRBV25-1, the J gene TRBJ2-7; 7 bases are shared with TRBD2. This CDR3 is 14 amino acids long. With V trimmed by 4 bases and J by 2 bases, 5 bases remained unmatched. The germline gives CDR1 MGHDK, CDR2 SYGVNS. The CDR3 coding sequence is TGTGCCAGCAGTGGAGCGGGATACGCCTACGAGCAGTACTTC. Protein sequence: CASSGAGYAYEQYF.

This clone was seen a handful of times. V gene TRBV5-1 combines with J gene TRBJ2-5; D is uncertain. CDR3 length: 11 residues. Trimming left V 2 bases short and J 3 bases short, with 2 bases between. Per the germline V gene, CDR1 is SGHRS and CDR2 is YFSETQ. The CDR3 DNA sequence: TGCGCCAGCAGCTTCAAAGAGACCCAGTACTTC. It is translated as CASSFKETQYF. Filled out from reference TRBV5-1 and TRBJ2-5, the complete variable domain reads KAGVTQTPRYLIKTRGQQVTLSCSPISGHRSVSWYQQTPGQGLQFLFEYFSETQRNKGNFPGRFSGRQFSNSRSEMNVSTLELGDSALYLCASSFKETQYFGPGTRLLVL.

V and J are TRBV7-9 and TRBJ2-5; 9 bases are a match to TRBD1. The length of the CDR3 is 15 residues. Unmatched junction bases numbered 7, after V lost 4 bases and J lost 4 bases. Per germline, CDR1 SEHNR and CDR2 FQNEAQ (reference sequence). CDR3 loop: CASSSLVTGGETQYF. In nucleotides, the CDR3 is TGTGCCAGCAGCTCGTTGGTGACAGGGGGAGAGACCCAGTACTTC. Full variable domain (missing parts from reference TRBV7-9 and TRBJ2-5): DTGVSQNPRHKITKRGQNVTFRCDPISEHNRLYWYRQTLGQGPEFLTYFQNEAQLEKSRLLSDRFSAERPKGSFSTLEIQRTEQGDSAMYLCASSSLVTGGETQYFGPGTRLLVL.

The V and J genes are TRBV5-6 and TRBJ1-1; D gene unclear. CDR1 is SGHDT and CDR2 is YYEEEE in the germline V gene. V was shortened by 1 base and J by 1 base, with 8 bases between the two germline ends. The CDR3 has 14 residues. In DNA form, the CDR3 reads TGTGCCAGCAGCTTGTCCCCGGGGAACACTGAAGCTTTCTTT. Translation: CASSLSPGNTEAFF.